Below, 23 T cell receptor beta chains from the same sample are listed, as sequenced in a study of long-term antiretroviral therapy in people with HIV. Running of the v3.0 immunoSEQ assay took place at survey level. Generated by immunoSEQ multiplex PCR, the TCRdb table keeps only in-frame clones and is missing some. The sample consists of 29,000 or so clones, approximately 95% of them appearing once. The starting material was unsorted PBMCs, obtained 5.3 years after starting antiretroviral therapy. Every receptor here comes from a young man with HIV.

The chain employs TRBV29-1 and TRBJ2-2; D is perhaps TRBD1 (8 bases). The germline gives CDR1 SQVTM, CDR2 ANQGSEA. This CDR3 has 13 residues. V was trimmed by 7 bases and J by 5 bases, leaving 14 bases between them. The CDR3 spells CSADRGGTGELFF. Written as DNA, the CDR3 is TGCAGCGCCGACAGGGGAGGGACCGGGGAGCTGTTTTTT.

This clone has more than one count but fewer than ten. J is TRBJ2-1 and V is TRBV15, with unresolved D. V shed 0 bases and J shed 6 bases, with 12 bases lying between them. Looked up from germline, CDR1 is LNHNV and CDR2 is YYDKDF (reference sequence). The CDR3 consists of 15 residues. The CDR3 bases are TGTGCCACCAGCAGAGAATTCTCGGGTTTCAATGAGCAGTTCTTC. This codes for CATSREFSGFNEQFF.

The chain joins TRBV7-6 to TRBJ2-5, with D tentatively TRBD2 (5 bases). The V and J ends lost 5 bases and 2 bases respectively, with 12 bases between them. The length of the CDR3 is 14 residues. Germline V gene sequence: CDR1 SGHVS, CDR2 FNYEAQ. In DNA, the CDR3 is TGTGCCAGCAGCCCTTGGGAGAGACAAGAGACCCAGTACTTC. Translating it yields CASSPWERQETQYF.

This rearrangement joins TRBV7-8 to TRBJ2-1; D could derive from TRBD1 or TRBD2 (5 bases each). CDR1 and CDR2 from the germline V gene are SGHVS and FQNEAQ. The germline V and J ends were trimmed by 5 bases and 6 bases, with 8 bases remaining between them. The CDR3 is made up of 12 amino acids. CDR3 protein: CASSGTPNEQFF. The CDR3 DNA reads TGTGCCAGCAGCGGGACCCCCAATGAGCAGTTCTTC.

CDR3 bases: TGTGCCTGGGAAAAGGGACTAGCGTTGGGAGAGCAGTACTTC. Protein product: CAWEKGLALGEQYF. The rearrangement uses TRBV30 and TRBJ2-7, with 10 bases identical to TRBD2. V was pared by 5 bases and J by 7 bases, with 11 bases of the junction left unmatched. CDR3 length equals 14 residues. Germline assignment: CDR1 GTSNPN and CDR2 SVGIG (reference sequence).

The rearrangement joins TRBV10-3 to TRBJ1-5; D is undetermined. V lost 3 bases to trimming and J lost 5 bases, with 11 bases between them. Germline lookup yields CDR1 ENHRY and CDR2 SYGVKD. This CDR3 is 14 amino acids long. In DNA form, the CDR3 reads TGTGCCATCAGTGATAGTAAGGACCATCAGCCCCAGCATTTT. Its translation: CAISDSKDHQPQHF.

The rearrangement uses TRBV7-3 and TRBJ2-7; 10 positions match TRBD1. The V gene end was trimmed by 1 base and the J gene end by 5 bases; junction bases not matched to a gene: 2. The length of the CDR3 is 14 residues. Per the germline V gene, CDR1 is SGHTA and CDR2 is FQGTGA. The CDR3 loop is CASSLRGQGDEQYF. CDR3 DNA sequence: TGTGCCAGCAGCTTAAGAGGACAGGGGGACGAGCAGTACTTC.

The chain combines TRBV2 with TRBJ2-3; D tentatively fits TRBD1 or TRBD2 (6 bases each). Germline loops: CDR1 SNHLY, CDR2 FYNNEI. The length of the CDR3 is 13 residues. Trimming removed 7 bases at V and 2 bases at J, with 10 bases between. CDR3 DNA sequence: TGTGCCAGCACGGAGGGGGACACAGATACGCAGTATTTT. The encoded protein is CASTEGDTDTQYF.

V is TRBV18 and J is TRBJ1-3; 8 bases match TRBD1. Trimming took 3 bases from V and 0 from J; bases not matched to a gene: 7. The CDR3 runs to 17 residues. Germline assignment: CDR1 KGHSH and CDR2 LQKENI. The CDR3, as DNA: TGTGCCAGCTCACCCTCGACAGGGGTCCTCTCTGGAAACACCATATATTTT. This encodes CASSPSTGVLSGNTIYF.

CDR3 sequence: CASSRFGSQGVPEAFF. The CDR3 nucleotides read TGTGCCAGCAGCAGGTTCGGTTCACAGGGGGTACCTGAAGCTTTCTTT. V usage is TRBV5-6 and J usage is TRBJ1-1; the match to TRBD1 covers 8 bases. V was clipped by 4 bases and J by 6 bases; unmatched bases: 14. The germline CDR1 and CDR2 sequences are SGHDT and YYEEEE. This CDR3 has 16 amino acids.

The rearrangement links TRBV5-6 to TRBJ1-2; TRBD1 agrees at 7 bases. Trimming removed 4 bases from V and 4 bases from J; junction bases left unmatched: 4. The V gene's germline CDR1 is SGHDT and CDR2 YYEEEE. This CDR3 is 13 amino acids long. CDR3 protein: CASSRTGIYGYTF. Here the CDR3 DNA reads TGTGCCAGCAGCAGGACAGGCATCTATGGCTACACCTTC.

The chain is built from TRBV18 and TRBJ1-5; maybe TRBD1 (6 bases). Germline CDR1 is KGHSH and CDR2 is LQKENI. Trimming left V 0 bases short and J 4 bases short, with 13 bases between. The CDR3 contains 16 residues. CDR3 protein: CASSPPATGPNQPQHF. CDR3 in DNA: TGTGCCAGCTCACCACCGGCCACAGGGCCAAATCAGCCCCAGCATTTT. Drawing the rest from reference TRBV18 and TRBJ1-5, the complete variable domain is NAGVMQNPRHLVRRRGQEARLRCSPMKGHSHVYWYRQLPEEGLKFMVYLQKENIIDESGMPKERFSAEFPKEGPSILRIQQVVRGDSAAYFCASSPPATGPNQPQHFGDGTRLSIL.

J is TRBJ2-1 and V is TRBV7-9; 9 bases line up with TRBD2. The V and J ends lost 5 bases and 4 bases, in that order; junction bases with no gene match: 15. CDR3 length equals 18 residues. Germline lookup yields CDR1 SEHNR and CDR2 FQNEAQ (reference sequence). CDR3 in DNA: TGTGCCAGCAGCCCGGTTGGTAGCGGGAGATCGGGGTACAATGAGCAGTTCTTC. It encodes CASSPVGSGRSGYNEQFF.

The chain employs TRBV5-1 and TRBJ1-1; D is unresolved. Trimming left V 5 bases short and J 7 bases short, with 15 bases between. This CDR3 has 13 residues. Germline V lookup: CDR1 SGHRS, CDR2 YFSETQ. This chain's CDR3 is CASRNLYASEAFF. The CDR3 coding sequence is TGCGCCAGCAGAAACCTTTATGCGAGTGAAGCTTTCTTT.

The rearrangement joins TRBV19 to TRBJ2-5, with D perhaps matching TRBD2 (6 bases). The CDR3 has 16 amino acids. CDR1 LNHDA and CDR2 SQIVND come from the germline V gene (reference sequence). The V and J ends lost 4 bases and 1 base respectively, with 16 bases between them. The CDR3, as DNA: TGTGCCAGTAGTACCGAGATCTTCGGGAGCCAAGAGACCCAGTACTTC. This sequence encodes CASSTEIFGSQETQYF.

This chain connects TRBV5-4 to TRBJ2-1, with D perhaps TRBD1 (7 bases). CDR3 length: 14 amino acids. Per the germline V gene, CDR1 is SGHNT and CDR2 is YYREEE (reference sequence). V lost 0 bases to trimming and J lost 6 bases, with 10 bases between them. The CDR3 region has the DNA TGTGCCAGCAGCTTGGTGCAGGGGGGCAATGAGCAGTTCTTC. Its protein product is CASSLVQGGNEQFF.

This clone was picked up one time. Other nucleotide sequences from this sample produce the same CDR3. The rearrangement joins TRBV5-5 to TRBJ2-7, with TRBD2 matching over 11 bases. The CDR3 spans 15 residues. V trimming: 0 bases; J trimming: 5 bases; junction bases outside the gene matches: 4. Germline-derived CDR1 and CDR2 are SGHKS and YYEKEE (reference sequence). The DNA of the CDR3 is TGTGCCAGCAGCTTGGGGCTAGCGGGAGGTAACGAGCAGTACTTC. It codes for CASSLGLAGGNEQYF.

The gene calls are TRBV27 and TRBJ1-2; the D is unclear. The CDR3 covers 15 residues. Germline values: CDR1 MNHEY, CDR2 SMNVEV (reference sequence). Trimming took 5 bases from V and 8 from J, leaving 21 bases between them. Here the CDR3 reads CASSPGLRPLSGYTF. The CDR3 DNA reads TGTGCCAGCAGTCCTGGCCTCAGGCCCTTATCCGGCTACACCTTC.

The chain joins TRBV7-3 to TRBJ2-5, with a possible D match to TRBD2 (7 bases). The CDR3 length is 14 residues. Germline CDR1 reads SGHTA; CDR2 reads FQGTGA. Trimming removed 2 bases at V and 5 bases at J, with 12 bases between. The CDR3 DNA reads TGTGCCAGCAGCTTACAGGGGAGGGGGGAGACCCAGTACTTC. Translated, it gives CASSLQGRGETQYF.

The genes are TRBV29-1 and TRBJ1-5; unclear D gene. Germline CDR1 SQVTM, CDR2 ANQGSEA. The CDR3 sequence is 15 residues long. Trimming pared 4 bases from V and 2 bases from J, leaving 15 bases between. In DNA, the CDR3 is TGCAGCGTTGCCTTCGGAGGAGGTGGCAATCAGCCCCAGCATTTT. The encoded protein is CSVAFGGGGNQPQHF.

This sequence joins TRBV2 and TRBJ2-7; 7 bases agree with TRBD1. CDR3 size: 15 residues. After removal of 7 bases from V and 1 base from J, the junction contained 10 bases not matched to a gene. Germline V gives CDR1 SNHLY, CDR2 FYNNEI. CDR3 coding DNA: TGTGCCAGCACCCCATCCCCGGGACAGTCCTACGAGCAGTACTTC. This gives the protein CASTPSPGQSYEQYF.

CDR3 bases: TGTGCCAGTAGTATAGCGGCCCGAGGGAACACTGAAGCTTTCTTT. Translation gives CASSIAARGNTEAFF. The chain joins TRBV19 to TRBJ1-1; the D is unclear. V lost 1 base, J lost 1 base, and 10 bases lay in between. The CDR3 runs to 15 residues. Germline V gives CDR1 LNHDA, CDR2 SQIVND (reference sequence).

The chain combines TRBV11-2 with TRBJ2-7, with a possible D match to TRBD1 (5 bases). CDR3 length equals 14 residues. The germline V gene has CDR1 SGHAT and CDR2 FQNNGV. Deletions cut 1 base from V and 3 bases from J, with 10 bases between. The CDR3 sequence: CASSLGQPDYEQYF. The CDR3 coding sequence is TGTGCCAGCAGCTTAGGACAGCCAGACTACGAGCAGTACTTC.